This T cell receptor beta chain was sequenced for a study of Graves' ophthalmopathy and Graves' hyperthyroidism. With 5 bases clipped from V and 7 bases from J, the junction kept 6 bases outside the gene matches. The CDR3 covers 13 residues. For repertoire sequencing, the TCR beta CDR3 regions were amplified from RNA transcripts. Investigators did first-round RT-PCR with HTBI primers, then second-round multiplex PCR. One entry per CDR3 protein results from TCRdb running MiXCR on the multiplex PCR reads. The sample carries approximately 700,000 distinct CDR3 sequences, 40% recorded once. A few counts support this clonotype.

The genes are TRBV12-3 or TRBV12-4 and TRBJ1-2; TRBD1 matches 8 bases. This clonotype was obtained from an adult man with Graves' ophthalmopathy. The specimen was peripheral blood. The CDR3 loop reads CASSNRGWGGYTF. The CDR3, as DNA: TGTGCCAGCAGTAACAGGGGGTGGGGTGGCTACACCTTC.